The 20 T cell receptor beta chains given below trace back to one sample, sequenced in a study of blood T cells in healthy people across ages. The use of a sample-barcoded 5' primer and a J-beta primer mix characterized a second PCR of roughly 6 to 12 cycles. One entry per CDR3 protein results from TCRdb running MiXCR on the 5' RACE reads. This sample carries fewer than 900,000 distinct CDR3 sequences, more than 40% of them seen once, and the ten largest clones take more than 20%. Sequences were obtained from blood. These receptors were collected from a woman aged 55-70 years in good health.

The gene calls are TRBV9 and TRBJ1-5; D not resolved. Germline V gives CDR1 SGDLS, CDR2 YYNGEE. There are 15 residues in the CDR3. V was shortened by 4 bases and J by 3 bases, with 14 bases between the two germline ends. The CDR3 reads CASSQDRGVNQPQHF. The CDR3 DNA reads TGTGCCAGCAGCCAAGATCGCGGGGTCAATCAGCCCCAGCATTTT. The whole variable domain, remainder taken from reference TRBV9 and TRBJ1-5, is DSGVTQTPKHLITATGQRVTLRCSPRSGDLSVYWYQQSLDQGLQFLIQYYNGEERAKGNILERFSAQQFPDLHSELNLSSLELGDSALYFCASSQDRGVNQPQHFGDGTRLSIL.

The chain employs TRBV10-3 and TRBJ2-5, with D perhaps matching TRBD1 (5 bases). This CDR3 contains 13 residues. CDR1 and CDR2 (germline): ENHRY, SYGVKD. Trimming pared 4 bases from V and 1 base from J, leaving 7 bases between. The CDR3 spells CAISGTTQETQYF. CDR3 sequence (DNA): TGTGCCATCAGTGGGACAACCCAAGAGACCCAGTACTTC.

This clonotype turned up a few times. This chain links TRBV20-1 with TRBJ2-7; 11 bases map to TRBD2. The CDR3 runs to 14 residues. The ends lost 0 bases at V and 6 bases at J; junction bases unmatched: 4. CDR1 and CDR2 from the germline V gene are DFQATT and SNEGSKA (reference sequence). The CDR3 loop reads CSARDSGRAFEQYF. CDR3 in DNA: TGCAGTGCTAGAGATAGCGGGAGGGCCTTCGAGCAGTACTTC.

With regard to this clonotype: A much bigger clone sits one base away, suggesting this may be a read error. The chain is built from TRBV27 and TRBJ2-1; tentatively, D is TRBD1 (6 bases). V was clipped by 2 bases and J by 10 bases, with 18 bases between them. Looked up from germline, CDR1 is MNHEY and CDR2 is SMNVEV (reference sequence). The CDR3 covers 15 residues. CDR3 amino acids: CASSLTPDRLREQFF. The CDR3 coding sequence is TGTGCCAGCAGTTTAACCCCCGACAGGCTGAGGGAGCAGTTCTTC.

This clonotype occurred once. The gene calls are TRBV6-2 or TRBV6-3 and TRBJ1-4; D is undetermined. The CDR3 has 15 residues. V lost 5 bases to trimming and J lost 4 bases, with 14 bases between them. CDR1 and CDR2 from the germline V gene are MNHEY and SVGEGT. The CDR3 coding sequence is TGTGCCAGCAGTAGCCGCGGACTGTTTAATGAAAAACTGTTTTTT. Its protein is CASSSRGLFNEKLFF.

Comment on this clonotype: A much more abundant neighbour one base away suggests this may be a read error. The chain couples TRBV7-2 to TRBJ2-7; no clear D. The CDR3 consists of 15 residues. Germline-derived CDR1 and CDR2 are SGHTA and FQGNSA. The CDR3, as DNA: TGTGCCGGCAGCTTAGAGAGGTCAAGCTCCTACGAGCAGTACTTC. Translating gives CAGSLERSSSYEQYF. Supplemented by reference TRBV7-2 and TRBJ2-7, the full variable domain reads GAGVSQSPSNKVTEKGKDVELRCDPISGHTALYWYRQSLGQGLEFLIYFQGNSAPDKSGLPSDRFSAERTGGSVSTLTIQRTQQEDSAVYLCAGSLERSSSYEQYFGPGTRLTVT.

This clonotype was counted only a few times. The gene calls are TRBV5-1 and TRBJ1-1; tentatively, D is TRBD1 (5 bases). The CDR3 length is 13 residues. V lost 4 bases and J 11 bases, leaving 18 bases between the germline ends. The germline gives CDR1 SGHRS, CDR2 YFSETQ. For the CDR3, the DNA is TGCGCCAGCAGCGTGGACATAGTCGATAGGGCTTTCTTT. It codes for CASSVDIVDRAFF.

The chain couples TRBV6-1 to TRBJ1-1; D remains unclear. The CDR3 covers 15 residues. Trimming removed 4 bases at V and 2 bases at J, with 14 bases between. CDR1 and CDR2 (germline): MNHNS, SASEGT. The chain's CDR3 is CASSASWQANTEAFF. The CDR3 coding sequence is TGTGCCAGCAGTGCCAGCTGGCAGGCAAACACTGAAGCTTTCTTT.

This clonotype was seen a few times. The chain links TRBV12-3 or TRBV12-4 to TRBJ2-1; 9 bases agree with TRBD2. Trimming at V came to 7 bases and at J to 13 bases, leaving 14 bases not matched to a gene. This CDR3 is 14 amino acids long. In DNA form, the CDR3 reads TGTGCCAGCACCTCATCGCGGGGGGGCCTTCTTCAGTTCTTC. Residues: CASTSSRGGLLQFF.

Comments on this clonotype: This may arise from a read error, as a much more abundant clone is one base away. The rearrangement joins TRBV10-3 to TRBJ2-3; maybe TRBD2 (6 bases). The CDR3 is made up of 15 amino acids. Germline V lookup: CDR1 ENHRY, CDR2 SYGVKD. The DNA for the CDR3 is TGTGCCGTCAGTGAGTCGACGGGGGAAGCAGATACGCAGTATTTT. Protein product: CAVSESTGEADTQYF.

The CDR3 here is CASSLEGGVYRNEQFF. CDR3 sequence (DNA): TGTGCCAGCAGCTTAGAAGGCGGGGTTTACCGCAATGAGCAGTTCTTC. V gene TRBV7-2 combines with J gene TRBJ2-1; tentative D call: TRBD2 (6 bases). Germline V gives CDR1 SGHTA, CDR2 FQGNSA. This CDR3 is 16 amino acids long. The V end was cut by 1 base, the J end by 6 bases, with 16 bases between.

The chain employs TRBV2 and TRBJ2-3; 10 nucleotides line up with TRBD2. The germline CDR1 and CDR2 sequences are SNHLY and FYNNEI. With V trimmed by 8 bases and J by 1 base, 9 bases remained unmatched. The CDR3 extends over 16 amino acids. CDR3 protein: CASLKGLAGGTDTQYF. In nucleotides, the CDR3 is TGTGCCAGCCTAAAAGGGCTAGCGGGGGGCACAGATACGCAGTATTTT.

This clonotype was observed a few times. The chain links TRBV5-1 to TRBJ2-5; 7 bases are shared with TRBD2. This CDR3 has 15 residues. The V gene's germline CDR1 is SGHRS and CDR2 YFSETQ. V dropped 4 bases and J dropped 0; count of bases not matched to a gene: 6. Written as DNA, the CDR3 is TGCGCCAGCAGCCGCACGGGGGGTAACCAAGAGACCCAGTACTTC. Protein sequence: CASSRTGGNQETQYF.

This chain's CDR3 is CANRKTGSYNEQFF. DNA for the CDR3: TGTGCCAACAGAAAGACGGGGAGCTACAATGAGCAGTTCTTC. The chain carries TRBV6-1 and TRBJ2-1; D possibly corresponds to TRBD2 (5 bases). V was clipped by 10 bases and J by 3 bases, with 16 bases between them. The CDR3 sequence is 14 residues long. CDR1 is MNHNS, CDR2 SASEGT, per germline.

This chain connects TRBV7-2 to TRBJ2-1, with 7 nucleotides matching TRBD1. V dropped 6 bases and J dropped 5; count of bases not matched to a gene: 10. This CDR3 has 15 amino acids. The germline V gene encodes CDR1 SGHTA and CDR2 FQGNSA. For the CDR3, the DNA is TGTGCCAGCAGTCCATGGGGGACAGTTGACAATGAGCAGTTCTTC. Residues: CASSPWGTVDNEQFF.

J is TRBJ1-6 and V is TRBV24-1, with D unclear. The CDR3 is 18 residues long. The germline V gene has CDR1 KGHDR and CDR2 SFDVKD. V was trimmed by 0 bases and J by 14 bases, leaving 25 bases between them. CDR3 sequence (DNA): TGTGCCACCAGTGATTTGGTTGCGAGTCCATGGCTTATGCAGGCCCTCCACTTT. This translates into CATSDLVASPWLMQALHF.

This clonotype was observed a few times. V is TRBV7-9 and J is TRBJ1-1, with 7 bases matching TRBD1. The CDR3 spans 13 residues. Germline CDR1 is SEHNR and CDR2 is FQNEAQ (reference sequence). Trimming at V came to 5 bases and at J to 8 bases, leaving 8 bases not matched to a gene. The CDR3 here is CASSAFRQGEAFF. The CDR3 bases are TGTGCCAGCAGCGCCTTCCGACAGGGAGAAGCTTTCTTT.

V and J are TRBV20-1 and TRBJ1-1, with D possibly TRBD1 on 6 matching bases. The CDR3 is 14 amino acids. Deletions cut 0 bases from V and 1 base from J, with 9 bases between. Germline V gene data show CDR1 as DFQATT and CDR2 as SNEGSKA (reference sequence). The CDR3 region is CSARDRTANTEAFF. In DNA form, the CDR3 reads TGCAGTGCTAGAGATAGGACAGCGAACACTGAAGCTTTCTTT.

A word on this clonotype: A much larger clone lies a single base off, so this may be a read error. The chain links TRBV7-2 to TRBJ2-5, with D possibly being TRBD2 (5 bases). CDR1 and CDR2 from the germline V gene are SGHTA and FQGNSA. The CDR3 consists of 14 residues. V lost 5 bases and J 11 bases, leaving 21 bases between the germline ends. The CDR3 is CASSGLTVTNEQYF. The CDR3, as DNA: TGTGCCAGCAGCGGACTGACCGTGACGAATGAGCAGTACTTC.

The chain recombines TRBV20-1 with TRBJ2-5; possible D gene TRBD1, 6 bases. The DNA end favors TRBJ2-7, so the J call may be wrong. In germline, CDR1 is DFQATT, CDR2 SNEGSKA (reference sequence). CDR3 length: 16 residues. Written as DNA, the CDR3 is TGCAGTGCTAGAGATCCAGCGACAGGCCGATTCTACGAGCAGTACTTC. This encodes CSARDPATGRFYEQYF.